Following are 20 T cell receptor beta chains from one sample sequenced in a study of T cells in narcolepsy. Some clones are missing from TCRdb's copy, which holds only in-frame ones; the method was immunoSEQ multiplex PCR. The sample consists of roughly 35,000 clones, less than 90% of them appearing once. The sample was memory (CD45RA-) CD4+ T cells from blood. These receptors came from a human donor in good health.

This chain links TRBV5-6 with TRBJ2-7; D gene uncertain. CDR1 is SGHDT, CDR2 YYEEEE, per germline. This CDR3 has 15 residues. Trimming stripped 2 bases from V and 0 bases from J, with 12 bases between. The CDR3 protein is CASSFGTLSSYEQYF. The DNA for the CDR3 is TGTGCCAGCAGCTTTGGAACGTTGAGCTCCTACGAGCAGTACTTC.

The chain joins TRBV7-2 to TRBJ1-2; 11 bases agree with TRBD1. Unmatched junction bases numbered 14, after V lost 7 bases and J lost 4 bases. The CDR3 is 17 amino acids. Germline V gene lookup returns CDR1 SGHTA and CDR2 FQGNSA. The CDR3 sequence: CASTLTPGQGGFYGYTF. The DNA for the CDR3 is TGTGCCAGCACCTTGACCCCGGGACAGGGGGGATTCTATGGCTACACCTTC.

The chain is built from TRBV29-1 and TRBJ2-5; TRBD2 matches 8 bases. Germline loops: CDR1 SQVTM, CDR2 ANQGSEA. CDR3 size: 14 residues. After removal of 4 bases from V and 1 base from J, the junction contained 5 bases not matched to a gene. Here the CDR3 DNA reads TGCAGCGTTGGGCTAGCGGGTTTCCAAGAGACCCAGTACTTC. Translating gives CSVGLAGFQETQYF.

The genes are TRBV7-7 and TRBJ2-5, with D maybe TRBD1 (6 bases). Germline assignment: CDR1 SSHAT and CDR2 FNYEAQ (reference sequence). With 1 base removed from V and 4 bases from J, the gap between germline ends came to 7 bases. The CDR3 is 13 amino acids. The CDR3 is CASSLGRGETQYF. Written as DNA, the CDR3 is TGTGCCAGCAGCTTAGGCAGGGGAGAGACCCAGTACTTC.

The chain joins TRBV18 to TRBJ2-7; D is undetermined. Trimming left V 3 bases short and J 7 bases short, with 19 bases between. Germline values: CDR1 KGHSH, CDR2 LQKENI. The CDR3 length is 15 residues. The CDR3 sequence: CASSPLPSLEGEQYF. CDR3 coding DNA: TGTGCCAGCTCACCCCTTCCGAGTCTTGAAGGAGAGCAGTACTTC.

This rearrangement joins TRBV6-6 to TRBJ2-1; TRBD1 or TRBD2 may be the D gene (5 bases each). This CDR3 has 14 residues. Between the trimmed V and J ends, which lost 0 bases and 7 bases, there was a span of 10 bases. The germline CDR1 and CDR2 sequences are MNHNY and SVGAGI (reference sequence). The CDR3 coding sequence is TGTGCCAGCAGTTACTCGAGTTGGGGGAATGAGCAGTTCTTC. It specifies CASSYSSWGNEQFF.

The chain uses TRBV6-5 and TRBJ1-2, with D possibly being TRBD1 (6 bases). Germline assignment: CDR1 MNHEY and CDR2 SVGAGI. The CDR3 consists of 15 residues. Trimming stripped 4 bases from V and 3 bases from J, with 15 bases between. In DNA form, the CDR3 reads TGTGCCAGCAGTTCTTGGGCAGGGGTGGACTATGGCTACACCTTC. This encodes CASSSWAGVDYGYTF.

The CDR3 region is CASSFGQGINEQYF. In DNA, the CDR3 is TGTGCCAGCAGCTTCGGACAGGGGATCAACGAGCAGTACTTC. V gene TRBV7-2 combines with J gene TRBJ2-7; 9 bases agree with TRBD1. Trimming cost V 3 bases and J 5 bases; bases outside gene matches: 5. The CDR3 runs to 14 residues. CDR1 and CDR2 (germline): SGHTA, FQGNSA.

The chain is built from TRBV2 and TRBJ1-1, with D possibly being TRBD1 (5 bases). V was trimmed by 1 base and J by 4 bases, leaving 13 bases between them. Germline assignment: CDR1 SNHLY and CDR2 FYNNEI. There are 15 residues in the CDR3. The CDR3 loop reads CASSEEMGGTTEAFF. DNA for the CDR3: TGTGCCAGCAGTGAAGAGATGGGGGGGACCACTGAAGCTTTCTTT. Supplemented by reference TRBV2 and TRBJ1-1, the full variable domain reads EPEVTQTPSHQVTQMGQEVILRCVPISNHLYFYWYRQILGQKVEFLVSFYNNEISEKSEIFDDQFSVERPDGSNFTLKIRSTKLEDSAMYFCASSEEMGGTTEAFFGQGTRLTVV.

The chain uses TRBV7-3 and TRBJ2-7; 8 nucleotides agree with TRBD2. CDR3 length equals 12 residues. Germline lookup yields CDR1 SGHTA and CDR2 FQGTGA. V was pared by 5 bases and J by 5 bases, with 2 bases of the junction left unmatched. The DNA for the CDR3 is TGTGCCAGCAGCCCGGGGGGGAACGAGCAGTACTTC. It specifies CASSPGGNEQYF.

This clone has more than one count but fewer than ten. This rearrangement joins TRBV7-2 to TRBJ1-1; the D gene is possibly TRBD1 (6 bases). In germline, CDR1 is SGHTA, CDR2 FQGNSA. The V end lost 5 bases, the J end lost 6 bases, and 16 bases lay between the germline ends. The CDR3 contains 14 residues. The chain's CDR3 is CASSHEAAGAEAFF. The CDR3 DNA sequence: TGTGCCAGCAGCCACGAGGCCGCAGGGGCTGAAGCTTTCTTT.

The chain is built from TRBV6-4 and TRBJ2-3; D is uncertain. V lost 2 bases, J lost 3 bases, and 6 bases lay in between. The CDR3 sequence is 13 residues long. Germline CDR1 reads MRHNA; CDR2 reads SNTAGT. The CDR3 loop is CASSDRETDTQYF. The CDR3 DNA reads TGTGCCAGCAGTGACAGGGAAACAGATACGCAGTATTTT.

The table lists this clone with a few counts. The genes are TRBV19 and TRBJ1-1; D remains ambiguous. Germline CDR1 reads LNHDA; CDR2 reads SQIVND (reference sequence). The CDR3 covers 13 residues. V was cut by 3 bases and J by 4 bases, with 9 bases left in between. This chain's CDR3 is CASSIPAGTEAFF. The CDR3 DNA reads TGTGCCAGTAGTATTCCGGCGGGCACTGAAGCTTTCTTT.

CDR3 in amino acids: CASSSVGGGNQPQHF. DNA of the CDR3: TGTGCCAGCAGCTCAGTGGGGGGGGGCAATCAGCCCCAGCATTTT. V gene TRBV7-2 combines with J gene TRBJ1-5; TRBD1 is a possible D gene (5 bases). Trimming removed 4 bases from V and 2 bases from J, with 12 bases in between. The CDR3 consists of 15 residues. Germline V CDR1 and CDR2: SGHTA, FQGNSA.

V usage is TRBV7-9 and J usage is TRBJ1-3; 8 positions agree with TRBD1. This CDR3 has 16 amino acids. Losses at the gene ends were 5 bases for V and 2 bases for J; bases not matched to a gene: 8. CDR1 is SEHNR, CDR2 FQNEAQ, per germline (reference sequence). DNA of the CDR3: TGTGCCAGCAGCGTATCACAGGGGGGAGCTGGAAACACCATATATTTT. Translation: CASSVSQGGAGNTIYF.

Comment on this clone: This same CDR3 is encoded by further DNA sequences in the sample. This chain connects TRBV6-5 to TRBJ2-3, with 7 bases aligning to TRBD1. Germline CDR1 MNHEY, CDR2 SVGAGI. The junction had 5 bases not matched to a gene; V was cut back by 2 bases and J by 3 bases. This CDR3 has 15 residues. CDR3 bases: TGTGCCAGCAGTTACCGAGGGGGCGGGACAGATACGCAGTATTTT. Translating gives CASSYRGGGTDTQYF.

This clone occurred a few times. The chain uses TRBV7-3 and TRBJ2-2; 7 bases line up with TRBD1. The CDR3 runs 15 residues. V was pared by 6 bases and J by 4 bases, with 8 bases of the junction left unmatched. The V gene's germline CDR1 is SGHTA and CDR2 FQGTGA. The CDR3 spells CASRKPGQFTGELFF. The CDR3 nucleotides read TGTGCCAGCAGGAAACCGGGACAGTTCACCGGGGAGCTGTTTTTT. Based on the CDR3 plus reference TRBV7-3 and TRBJ2-2, the full variable domain is GAGVSQTPSNKVTEKGKYVELRCDPISGHTALYWYRQSLGQGPEFLIYFQGTGAADDSGLPNDRFFAVRPEGSVSTLKIQRTERGDSAVYLCASRKPGQFTGELFFGEGSRLTVL.

This clone appeared a few times. V and J are TRBV19 and TRBJ1-1; no reliable D call. V was trimmed by 3 bases and J by 3 bases, leaving 17 bases between them. The CDR3 has 16 amino acids. The germline V gene encodes CDR1 LNHDA and CDR2 SQIVND (reference sequence). CDR3 sequence reads: CASSITGLIRYTEAFF. The CDR3, as DNA: TGTGCCAGTAGTATCACCGGACTTATAAGATACACTGAAGCTTTCTTT.

J is TRBJ2-1 and V is TRBV5-1; 8 bases agree with TRBD1. V gave up 3 bases and J gave up 6 bases; unmatched junction bases: 8. Per germline, CDR1 SGHRS and CDR2 YFSETQ. The CDR3 is made up of 15 amino acids. DNA of the CDR3: TGCGCCAGCAGCTCTACCTTAACAGGGGGCAATGAGCAGTTCTTC. This gives the protein CASSSTLTGGNEQFF.

This chain uses TRBV7-2 with TRBJ1-1, with D possibly TRBD1 on 5 matching bases. Germline V gene data show CDR1 as SGHTA and CDR2 as FQGNSA. The CDR3 is 16 amino acids. V gave up 1 base and J gave up 7 bases, with 19 bases separating them. The CDR3, as DNA: TGTGCCAGCAGCTTAGTTTTGGGGCAGGGTCAGAGTGAAGCTTTCTTT. This codes for CASSLVLGQGQSEAFF.